This T cell receptor beta chain was sequenced for a study of control samples from healthy donors and cancer patients. Profiling relied on immunoSEQ multiplex PCR, and the TCRdb table lists in-frame clones only, not all of them. This sample has 90,000 to 100,000 clones, with 75% to 85% found just once. Trimming pared 8 bases from V and 4 bases from J, leaving 14 bases between. The germline V gene encodes CDR1 LNHDA and CDR2 SQIVND (reference sequence). The length of the CDR3 is 13 residues. The sample was blood. The receptor was isolated from a woman aged 25 to 45 in good health. This rearrangement joins TRBV19 to TRBJ2-5; D may match TRBD1 or TRBD2 (5 bases each). The CDR3 reads CASAEGQGETQYF. The CDR3 nucleotides are TGTGCCAGTGCAGAGGGGCAGGGAGAGACCCAGTACTTC.